This is a list of T cell receptor beta chains from one sample in a study of graft-versus-host responses after intestinal transplantation. Some clones are missing from TCRdb's copy, which holds only in-frame ones; the method was immunoSEQ multiplex PCR. The sample shows around 20,000 clones, 95% of them seen only once. Sequencing used PBMCs, obtained 23 days after intestinal transplant. The receptors come from a human patient who received an intestinal transplant, so some T cells may come from the graft donor. The CDR3 runs from the conserved cysteine through the conserved F or W. Each record gives: clone size, J gene, V gene, D gene, CDR3 DNA, CDR3 protein. A D gene is named only where the DNA matches it firmly. Clone size is not always given. Where it is, it says once, few, many or a class for expanded clones.

clone_size: .
j_call: TRBJ1-5
v_call: TRBV6-1
d_call: .
cdr3_nt: TGTGCCAGCAGTGAATTTTTACAAGGTCAGCTGGTCCAGCCCCAGCATTTT
cdr3_aa: CASSEFLQGQLVQPQHF

clone_size: .
j_call: TRBJ2-3
v_call: TRBV28
d_call: TRBD2
cdr3_nt: TGTGCCAGCAGTTTCCTAGCGGAACGCACAGATACGCAGTATTTT
cdr3_aa: CASSFLAERTDTQYF

clone_size: .
j_call: TRBJ2-5
v_call: TRBV7-9
d_call: .
cdr3_nt: TGTGCCAGCAGCCCCCCGACGGATAAAGAGACCCAGTACTTC
cdr3_aa: CASSPPTDKETQYF

clone_size: .
j_call: TRBJ2-1
v_call: TRBV12-5
d_call: TRBD2
cdr3_nt: TGTGCTAGTGGTTTGCCCCGGGGGGGACTAGCCAGCTACAGATCCCAATCCTACAATGAGCAGTTCTTC
cdr3_aa: CASGLPRGGLASYRSQSYNEQFF

clone_size: .
j_call: TRBJ2-1
v_call: TRBV5-1
d_call: TRBD2
cdr3_nt: TGCGCCAGCAGCCCCCGGGGGGGGAAGGGCAATGAGCAGTTCTTC
cdr3_aa: CASSPRGGKGNEQFF

clone_size: .
j_call: TRBJ2-3
v_call: TRBV11-3
d_call: .
cdr3_nt: TGTGCCAGCAGCTTTGGAGATACGCAGTATTTT
cdr3_aa: CASSFGDTQYF

clone_size: .
j_call: TRBJ2-3
v_call: TRBV6-5
d_call: .
cdr3_nt: TGTGCCAGCCGGGATAGAGATACGCAGTATTTT
cdr3_aa: CASRDRDTQYF

clone_size: once
j_call: TRBJ2-7
v_call: TRBV11-2
d_call: .
cdr3_nt: TGTGCCAGCAGCTTAGGGCCGATCTACGAGCAGTACTTC
cdr3_aa: CASSLGPIYEQYF

clone_size: .
j_call: TRBJ2-7
v_call: TRBV7-9
d_call: .
cdr3_nt: TGTGCCAGCAGCCAGCGGACTACCCGACTCTTCGACGAGCAGTACTTC
cdr3_aa: CASSQRTTRLFDEQYF

clone_size: .
j_call: TRBJ1-2
v_call: TRBV28
d_call: .
cdr3_nt: TGTGCCAGCAGTTTAGAGGGGCGCGGGTATGGCTACACCTTC
cdr3_aa: CASSLEGRGYGYTF

clone_size: .
j_call: TRBJ2-7
v_call: TRBV29-1
d_call: .
cdr3_nt: TGCAGCGTTGCCAGGGGAATTACCTACGAGCAGTACTTC
cdr3_aa: CSVARGITYEQYF

clone_size: .
j_call: TRBJ2-1
v_call: TRBV5-4
d_call: .
cdr3_nt: TGTGCCAGCAGCTTAACGGGAGAGCAGTTCTTC
cdr3_aa: CASSLTGEQFF

clone_size: .
j_call: TRBJ2-5
v_call: TRBV20-1
d_call: .
cdr3_nt: TGCAGTGCGGGTATGGAGACCCAGTACTTC
cdr3_aa: CSAGMETQYF

clone_size: .
j_call: TRBJ2-2
v_call: TRBV9
d_call: .
cdr3_nt: TGTGCCAGCAGCGTAGGCTCTGGATCTGGCGGGGAGCTGTTTTTT
cdr3_aa: CASSVGSGSGGELFF

clone_size: .
j_call: TRBJ2-1
v_call: TRBV2
d_call: TRBD1
cdr3_nt: TGTGCCAGCAGTCAAGACAGGGCCAATGAGCAGTTCTTC
cdr3_aa: CASSQDRANEQFF

clone_size: .
j_call: TRBJ2-7
v_call: TRBV4-2
d_call: TRBD2
cdr3_nt: TGTGCCAGCAGCCAAGGCCTACTAGCGGGAGAGGCTTACGAGCAGTACTTC
cdr3_aa: CASSQGLLAGEAYEQYF

clone_size: once
j_call: TRBJ1-2
v_call: TRBV2
d_call: .
cdr3_nt: TGTGCCAGCAGTGAAGTCGAAGCGGGAGGCTACACCTTC
cdr3_aa: CASSEVEAGGYTF

clone_size: .
j_call: TRBJ1-1
v_call: TRBV11-2
d_call: .
cdr3_nt: TGTGCCAGCAGCTTAGATCTAGGTGAAGCTTTCTTT
cdr3_aa: CASSLDLGEAFF

clone_size: .
j_call: TRBJ1-1
v_call: TRBV10-2
d_call: .
cdr3_nt: TGCGCCAGCAGTGCAGGACGGACTGAAGCTTTCTTT
cdr3_aa: CASSAGRTEAFF

clone_size: .
j_call: TRBJ2-3
v_call: TRBV9
d_call: .
cdr3_nt: TGTGCCAGCAGCGTAGCCGGAGATAGTACAGATACGCAGTATTTT
cdr3_aa: CASSVAGDSTDTQYF

clone_size: once
j_call: TRBJ2-7
v_call: TRBV25-1
d_call: .
cdr3_nt: TGTGCCAGCATAAGGTGGGGAGACGCCTGGATCCACGAGCAGTACTTC
cdr3_aa: CASIRWGDAWIHEQYF

clone_size: .
j_call: TRBJ2-5
v_call: TRBV19
d_call: .
cdr3_nt: TGTGCCAGTTCCAGGGGAGACGAGACCCAGTACTTC
cdr3_aa: CASSRGDETQYF

clone_size: .
j_call: TRBJ1-2
v_call: TRBV6-1
d_call: .
cdr3_nt: TGTGCCAGCAGTGAAACCACGACCCAAATTCACGGCTACACCTTC
cdr3_aa: CASSETTTQIHGYTF

clone_size: .
j_call: TRBJ2-6
v_call: TRBV9
d_call: TRBD1
cdr3_nt: TGTGCCAGCAGCGTCGACAGGGGGCGGACTGGGGCCAACGTCCTGACTTTC
cdr3_aa: CASSVDRGRTGANVLTF

clone_size: .
j_call: TRBJ2-1
v_call: TRBV5-4
d_call: TRBD1
cdr3_nt: TGTGCCAGCATCTCCGGGACAGGGGGCGTGGGGGGCTCCTACAATGAGCAGTTCTTC
cdr3_aa: CASISGTGGVGGSYNEQFF